These 28 T cell receptor beta chains were sequenced from one sample in a study of identical twins. One entry per CDR3 protein results from TCRdb running MiXCR on the 5' RACE reads. The sample carries hundreds of thousands of distinct CDR3 sequences, 21% recorded once. This sample also appeared in a second study, on T cells expressing NK-cell markers.

The sequenced sample consisted of PBMCs. Every receptor here comes from a woman younger than 30 in good health.

In this sample, this clonotype turned up a few times. V gene TRBV7-9 combines with J gene TRBJ2-1; weak D call: TRBD2 (6 bases). The CDR3 contains 15 residues. Germline lookup yields CDR1 SEHNR and CDR2 FQNEAQ (reference sequence). V was clipped by 6 bases and J by 3 bases, with 15 bases between them. CDR3 sequence reads: CASRGADYIYNEQFF. CDR3 coding DNA: TGTGCCAGCAGAGGAGCGGACTACATCTACAATGAGCAGTTCTTC.

This clonotype was counted between two and nine times. V and J are TRBV16 and TRBJ2-7; D is unclear. This CDR3 comprises 14 residues. Trimming shortened V by 1 base and J by 4 bases, and 11 bases separated the two germline ends. The germline V gene encodes CDR1 KGHSY and CDR2 FQNENV. DNA of the CDR3: TGTGCCAGCAGCCAATTCGAGTTTCCATACGAGCAGTACTTC. It translates to CASSQFEFPYEQYF.

This clonotype has only a few counts. The chain recombines TRBV7-9 with TRBJ1-1; D unclear. Germline V gene data show CDR1 as SEHNR and CDR2 as FQNEAQ (reference sequence). This CDR3 is 13 amino acids long. V dropped 11 bases and J dropped 0 bases, with 13 bases sitting between them. CDR3 DNA sequence: TGTGCCTTAGCAGACTCCGTGAACACTGAAGCTTTCTTT. Amino acids: CALADSVNTEAFF.

In this sample, this clonotype turned up a few times. The chain links TRBV29-1 to TRBJ2-1; 7 positions match TRBD2. The ends lost 4 bases at V and 2 bases at J; junction bases unmatched: 11. This CDR3 comprises 16 residues. Germline V gene sequence: CDR1 SQVTM, CDR2 ANQGSEA. The CDR3 coding sequence is TGCAGCGTTGTGGGGGGGATGGTTCAGCCCTACAATGAGCAGTTCTTC. Translating it yields CSVVGGMVQPYNEQFF.

CDR3 nucleotide sequence: TGCGCCAGCAGCCAAGGGCTAGCGGGAGGGTACAATGAGCAGTTCTTC. Its protein is CASSQGLAGGYNEQFF. The chain links TRBV4-3 to TRBJ2-1; 12 nucleotides match TRBD2. From germline, CDR1 is LGHNA and CDR2 YSLEER. This CDR3 has 16 residues. After removal of 1 base from V and 4 bases from J, the junction contained 2 bases not matched to a gene.

This clonotype has more than one count but fewer than ten. The CDR3: CASSPGEFGEQFF. CDR3 in DNA: TGTGCCAGCAGCCCCGGGGAGTTCGGGGAGCAGTTCTTC. This sequence joins TRBV12-3 or TRBV12-4 and TRBJ2-1; TRBD2 might be the D (5 bases). With 6 bases removed from V and 10 bases from J, the gap between germline ends came to 16 bases. The CDR3 has 13 amino acids.

The CDR3 DNA reads as TGCAGTGCTTTCAGGGTGGGGGCCGAGACCCAGTACTTC. This encodes CSAFRVGAETQYF. The chain employs TRBV20-1 and TRBJ2-5, with D maybe TRBD1 (6 bases). The CDR3 contains 13 residues. Trimming pared 5 bases from V and 5 bases from J, leaving 15 bases between. Germline V gene lookup returns CDR1 DFQATT and CDR2 SNEGSKA (reference sequence).

The sample holds a few counts of this clonotype. This chain joins TRBV2 and TRBJ2-1; tentative D call: TRBD2 (5 bases). The CDR3 spans 14 residues. Trimming left V 7 bases short and J 8 bases short, with 18 bases between. Germline-derived CDR1 and CDR2 are SNHLY and FYNNEI. The CDR3 loop reads CASIYQVARDEQFF. Written as DNA, the CDR3 is TGTGCCAGCATTTATCAGGTAGCGCGGGATGAGCAGTTCTTC.

This chain joins TRBV11-2 and TRBJ2-1; 13 nucleotides agree with TRBD2. The CDR3 extends over 16 amino acids. Germline values: CDR1 SGHAT, CDR2 FQNNGV. Trimming removed 5 bases from V and 6 bases from J; junction bases left unmatched: 7. The CDR3 DNA is TGTGCCAGCAGCGCGCGCGGGACTAGCGGGATCAATGAGCAGTTCTTC. It encodes CASSARGTSGINEQFF.

In its sample, this clonotype was seen a few times. The V call is TRBV6-1, the J call TRBJ2-3; 8 positions match TRBD1. J lost 6 bases, V lost 8 bases, and 10 bases had no gene match. This CDR3 has 14 amino acids. Germline values: CDR1 MNHNS, CDR2 SASEGT. In DNA, the CDR3 is TGTGCCAGCCACCGACGGACAGGGCCGGATACGCAGTATTTT. Translated: CASHRRTGPDTQYF.

This chain links TRBV20-1 with TRBJ2-7, with D possibly being TRBD1 or TRBD2 (5 bases each). CDR3 size: 13 residues. The V and J ends lost 6 bases and 7 bases respectively, with 19 bases between them. CDR1 and CDR2 from the germline V gene are DFQATT and SNEGSKA (reference sequence). CDR3 amino acids: CSAVGTFEKEQYF. DNA of the CDR3: TGCAGTGCCGTCGGGACGTTCGAGAAAGAGCAGTACTTC.

The rearrangement uses TRBV4-3 and TRBJ2-1, with D perhaps matching TRBD2 (5 bases). CDR1 LGHNA and CDR2 YSLEER come from the germline V gene. This CDR3 spans 17 amino acids. V lost 0 bases to trimming and J lost 0 bases, with 12 bases between them. This CDR3 reads CASSQEVTRSSYNEQFF. In DNA, the CDR3 is TGCGCCAGCAGCCAAGAGGTCACTAGGAGCTCCTACAATGAGCAGTTCTTC.

The chain uses TRBV6-1 and TRBJ2-3; D remains unclear. The CDR3 is made up of 15 amino acids. V lost 2 bases and J lost 2, with 11 bases in between. CDR1 and CDR2 from the germline V gene are MNHNS and SASEGT. The CDR3 nucleotides are TGTGCCAGCAGTGAAAACGGCCCATCCACAGATACGCAGTATTTT. This translates into CASSENGPSTDTQYF.

The chain employs TRBV12-3 or TRBV12-4 and TRBJ1-1, with D possibly being TRBD1 (5 bases). The V end was cut by 10 bases, the J end by 1 base, with 13 bases between. The CDR3 has 13 amino acids. The CDR3 here is CAIRRAPNTEAFF. The CDR3 bases are TGTGCCATCCGCAGGGCACCGAACACTGAAGCTTTCTTT.

The chain employs TRBV12-3 or TRBV12-4 and TRBJ2-2; D gene uncertain. This CDR3 contains 16 residues. Trimming took 1 base from V and 0 from J, leaving 9 bases between them. As DNA, the CDR3 is TGTGCCAGCAGTTTAGTGTCTCAGACGAACACCGGGGAGCTGTTTTTT. Amino acids: CASSLVSQTNTGELFF.

This clonotype was recorded a few times. The V gene is TRBV6-2 or TRBV6-3, the J gene TRBJ2-3; D may correspond to TRBD1 or TRBD2 (5 bases each). This CDR3 has 12 residues. V was trimmed by 6 bases and J by 15 bases, leaving 19 bases between them. The germline gives CDR1 MNHEY, CDR2 SVGEGT. This chain's CDR3 is CASREGTRGGYF. DNA for the CDR3: TGTGCCAGCAGAGAGGGGACGAGAGGAGGATATTTT.

This clonotype was picked up a small number of times. The J gene is TRBJ2-1, the V gene TRBV5-6; possibly TRBD2 for D (7 bases). The CDR3 covers 14 residues. V dropped 6 bases and J dropped 10 bases, with 20 bases sitting between them. Germline-derived CDR1 and CDR2 are SGHDT and YYEEEE. The CDR3 sequence: CASNFGRGLREQFF. In nucleotides, the CDR3 is TGTGCCAGCAACTTTGGCAGGGGACTACGCGAGCAGTTCTTC. Full variable domain (rest looked up from reference TRBV5-6 and TRBJ2-1): DAGVTQSPTHLIKTRGQQVTLRCSPKSGHDTVSWYQQALGQGPQFIFQYYEEEERQRGNFPDRFSGHQFPNYSSELNVNALLLGDSALYLCASNFGRGLREQFFGPGTRLTVL.

This clonotype was observed a few times. CDR3 sequence: CASRRTADYNEQFF. CDR3 bases: TGCGCCAGCAGACGGACGGCGGACTACAATGAGCAGTTCTTC. This chain links TRBV5-1 with TRBJ2-1; D is unresolved. CDR1 is SGHRS and CDR2 is YFSETQ in the germline V gene. The CDR3 extends over 14 amino acids. V shed 5 bases and J shed 3 bases, with 12 bases lying between them.

This chain uses TRBV7-6 with TRBJ2-7; D unresolved. Germline V gives CDR1 SGHVS, CDR2 FNYEAQ. Trimming shortened V by 4 bases and J by 4 bases, and 14 bases separated the two germline ends. This CDR3 spans 14 amino acids. CDR3 residues: CASSSGRDVYEQYF. CDR3 in DNA: TGTGCCAGCAGCTCAGGTCGAGACGTATACGAGCAGTACTTC.

The V and J genes are TRBV15 and TRBJ1-3, with D uncertain. The CDR3 runs to 16 residues. Per the germline V gene, CDR1 is LNHNV and CDR2 is YYDKDF (reference sequence). V gave up 5 bases and J gave up 0 bases, with 14 bases separating them. CDR3 DNA: TGTGCCACCAGCCACAAACCGGTCTTCTCTGGAAACACCATATATTTT. This gives the protein CATSHKPVFSGNTIYF.

This clonotype was seen more than once but under ten times. The rearrangement joins TRBV29-1 to TRBJ1-4; the D gene is possibly TRBD1 (5 bases). This CDR3 is built from 16 residues. The ends were cut back, 5 bases at V and 4 bases at J, with 20 bases in the middle. The germline V gene encodes CDR1 SQVTM and CDR2 ANQGSEA. CDR3 DNA sequence: TGCAGCGTTTTCGGGTTTGCGGGGGAGGATAATGAAAAACTGTTTTTT. This sequence encodes CSVFGFAGEDNEKLFF.

This clonotype has more than one count but fewer than ten. The chain joins TRBV10-3 to TRBJ2-5, with 8 positions matching TRBD2. Germline assignment: CDR1 ENHRY and CDR2 SYGVKD. This CDR3 comprises 13 residues. V trimming: 6 bases; J trimming: 5 bases; junction bases outside the gene matches: 5. The CDR3: CAIRRAGVETQYF. The CDR3 region has the DNA TGTGCCATCAGACGAGCGGGAGTTGAGACCCAGTACTTC.

This clonotype was detected a few times. V usage is TRBV20-1 and J usage is TRBJ1-1; D gene unclear. The CDR3 length is 13 residues. The germline gives CDR1 DFQATT, CDR2 SNEGSKA (reference sequence). V lost 6 bases, J lost 3 bases, and 14 bases lay in between. The CDR3 is CSARLGWDTEAFF. CDR3 DNA sequence: TGCAGTGCCCGGCTGGGGTGGGACACTGAAGCTTTCTTT.

This clonotype has just a few counts. The chain uses TRBV18 and TRBJ1-1; TRBD1 matches at 8 bases. V shed 4 bases, J shed 1 base, and the junction held 11 bases outside the gene matches. This CDR3 has 17 residues. Germline assignment: CDR1 KGHSH and CDR2 LQKENI. The DNA for the CDR3 is TGTGCCAGCTCACGGGGATCTACAGGGGGTCGGAACACTGAAGCTTTCTTT. It is translated as CASSRGSTGGRNTEAFF.

A single count supports this clonotype. The chain couples TRBV12-3 or TRBV12-4 to TRBJ2-3; 13 nucleotides match TRBD2. V dropped 0 bases and J dropped 5; count of bases not matched to a gene: 8. CDR3 length: 18 residues. As DNA, the CDR3 is TGTGCCAGCAGTTTAGCCTCCGGACTAGCGGGGGTGGGAGATACGCAGTATTTT. Protein sequence: CASSLASGLAGVGDTQYF.

The V gene is TRBV7-9, the J gene TRBJ2-1; 7 nucleotides match TRBD1. Losses at the gene ends were 5 bases for V and 9 bases for J; bases not matched to a gene: 4. This CDR3 region has 12 residues. Germline V lookup: CDR1 SEHNR, CDR2 FQNEAQ (reference sequence). The CDR3: CASSQTGTEQFF. CDR3 DNA sequence: TGTGCCAGCAGCCAGACAGGGACTGAGCAGTTCTTC.

The chain is built from TRBV20-1 and TRBJ2-7; TRBD2 matches 12 bases. This CDR3 is 13 amino acids long. Germline lookup yields CDR1 DFQATT and CDR2 SNEGSKA (reference sequence). The trim removed 6 bases at V and 7 bases at J, leaving 7 bases unmatched. CDR3 DNA: TGCAGTGCCTCACTAGCGGGAGGCACTGAGCAGTACTTC. It yields the protein CSASLAGGTEQYF.

This clonotype was picked up a small number of times. V is TRBV24-1 and J is TRBJ1-1, with 8 nucleotides matching TRBD1. CDR3 size: 12 residues. V lost 9 bases to trimming and J lost 10 bases; unmatched junction nucleotides: 9. Germline V gene data show CDR1 as KGHDR and CDR2 as SFDVKD. CDR3 loop: CATENDRGIAFF. The CDR3 DNA is TGTGCCACCGAGAATGACAGGGGTATAGCTTTCTTT.